Listed below are T cell receptor beta chains from one sample, sequenced in a study of blood T cell repertoires in COVID-19. Produced via immunoSEQ multiplex PCR; TCRdb's table is partial and in-frame only. This sample carries 200,000 to 250,000 clones, 80% to 90% of them seen once, and the ten largest clones take about 10%. The material sequenced was peripheral blood. The receptors shown here come from a man aged 50 or older with active or convalescent COVID-19. Both conserved end residues are part of each CDR3. A D gene is named only where the DNA matches it firmly. The size entry is marked missing in some rows and otherwise reads once, few, many or a size class.

d_gene: TRBD1
j_gene: TRBJ2-3
v_gene: TRBV6-5
abundance: once
len: 15
CDR3nt: TGTGCCAGCAGTAGACAGGGGGGGTTCGTGGATACGCAGTATTTT
CDR3aa: CASSRQGGFVDTQYF

d_gene: NA
j_gene: TRBJ2-7
v_gene: TRBV28
abundance: NA
len: 13
CDR3nt: TGTGCCAGCACCATCGGGACAACCTACGAGCAGTACTTC
CDR3aa: CASTIGTTYEQYF

d_gene: NA
j_gene: TRBJ1-4
v_gene: TRBV6-5
abundance: NA
len: 15
CDR3nt: NA
CDR3aa: CASSSSDGANEKLFF

d_gene: NA
j_gene: TRBJ1-6
v_gene: TRBV6-1
abundance: NA
len: 14
CDR3nt: TGTGCCAGCAGTGAAGCTTGGGGGGGTTCACCCCTCCACTTT
CDR3aa: CASSEAWGGSPLHF

d_gene: TRBD2
j_gene: TRBJ2-2
v_gene: TRBV18
abundance: NA
len: 17
CDR3nt: TGTGCCAGCTCACCGGACCAACTAGCGGCGAACACCGGGGAGCTGTTTTTT
CDR3aa: CASSPDQLAANTGELFF

d_gene: TRBD2
j_gene: TRBJ2-3
v_gene: TRBV5-4
abundance: NA
len: 16
CDR3nt: TGTGCCAGCAGCTTAGGGGACGGGAGGGGTGCAGATACGCAGTATTTT
CDR3aa: CASSLGDGRGADTQYF

d_gene: TRBD2
j_gene: TRBJ2-3
v_gene: TRBV14
abundance: NA
len: 15
CDR3nt: TGTGCCAGCAGGCCTAGCGGGGGTCGCACAGATACGCAGTATTTT
CDR3aa: CASRPSGGRTDTQYF

d_gene: TRBD2
j_gene: TRBJ2-3
v_gene: TRBV4-3
abundance: NA
len: 16
CDR3nt: TGCGCCAGCAGCCAAGTCAGCGGGGGCGTAAAGGATACGCAGTATTTT
CDR3aa: CASSQVSGGVKDTQYF

d_gene: NA
j_gene: TRBJ2-2
v_gene: TRBV9
abundance: NA
len: 15
CDR3nt: TGTGCCAGCAGCGTAGGTCTAGCTGGCACCGGGGAGCTGTTTTTT
CDR3aa: CASSVGLAGTGELFF

d_gene: TRBD1
j_gene: TRBJ1-2
v_gene: TRBV5-1
abundance: NA
len: 14
CDR3nt: TGCGCCAGCAGTACAGGGGTGATCGGGGATGGCTACACCTTC
CDR3aa: CASSTGVIGDGYTF

d_gene: TRBD1
j_gene: TRBJ1-5
v_gene: TRBV2
abundance: NA
len: 15
CDR3nt: TGTGCCAGCAGTTGGGGACAGGGGGACAATCAGCCCCAGCATTTT
CDR3aa: CASSWGQGDNQPQHF

d_gene: NA
j_gene: TRBJ1-5
v_gene: TRBV11-2
abundance: NA
len: 13
CDR3nt: TGTGCCAGCAGCTTGTCTCTCGGTCAGCCCCAGCATTTT
CDR3aa: CASSLSLGQPQHF

d_gene: TRBD2
j_gene: TRBJ2-2
v_gene: TRBV5-1
abundance: NA
len: 15
CDR3nt: TGCGCCAGCAGCCCCGGGACTAGTAGGCGCGGGGAGCTGTTTTTT
CDR3aa: CASSPGTSRRGELFF

d_gene: NA
j_gene: TRBJ1-2
v_gene: TRBV9
abundance: NA
len: 15
CDR3nt: TGTGCCAGCAGCGGAGGGTGGAGACACAACTATGGCTACACCTTC
CDR3aa: CASSGGWRHNYGYTF

d_gene: TRBD2
j_gene: TRBJ2-3
v_gene: TRBV2
abundance: NA
len: 21
CDR3nt: TGTGCCAGCAGTCGAATACCCCGGACTAGCGGGGGGGCTCGGGGCACAGATACGCAGTATTTT
CDR3aa: CASSRIPRTSGGARGTDTQYF

d_gene: TRBD1
j_gene: TRBJ1-6
v_gene: TRBV5-1
abundance: NA
len: 16
CDR3nt: TGCGCCAGCAGCTCCACGGGACAGGGCATAATTTCACCCCTCCACTTT
CDR3aa: CASSSTGQGIISPLHF

d_gene: NA
j_gene: TRBJ1-6
v_gene: TRBV21-1
abundance: NA
len: 15
CDR3nt: TGTGCCAGCAGCAAACGTAGAGAAAGAGGGTCACCCCTCCACTTT
CDR3aa: CASSKRRERGSPLHF

d_gene: TRBD1
j_gene: TRBJ1-4
v_gene: TRBV28
abundance: NA
len: 15
CDR3nt: TGTGCCAGCAGCCCACCGGGACAGGGGCGTGAAAAACTGTTTTTT
CDR3aa: CASSPPGQGREKLFF

d_gene: NA
j_gene: TRBJ2-2
v_gene: TRBV11-2
abundance: NA
len: 15
CDR3nt: TGTGCCAGCAGCGTCAGGGGGGCGAACACCGGGGAGCTGTTTTTT
CDR3aa: CASSVRGANTGELFF

d_gene: TRBD2
j_gene: TRBJ2-3
v_gene: TRBV5-1
abundance: NA
len: 14
CDR3nt: TGCGCCAGCAGCTTACTAGCGGGGACAGATACGCAGTATTTT
CDR3aa: CASSLLAGTDTQYF

d_gene: TRBD2
j_gene: TRBJ2-2
v_gene: TRBV27
abundance: NA
len: 17
CDR3nt: TGTGCCAGCAGTCACCGCCTCCGAGCGGGGGGGACCGGGGAGCTGTTTTTT
CDR3aa: CASSHRLRAGGTGELFF

d_gene: TRBD2
j_gene: TRBJ2-5
v_gene: TRBV7-9
abundance: NA
len: 17
CDR3nt: TGTGCCAGCAGCTGGCCCCGACTAGCGGGGGACCAAGAGACCCAGTACTTC
CDR3aa: CASSWPRLAGDQETQYF

d_gene: TRBD2
j_gene: TRBJ2-1
v_gene: TRBV5-1
abundance: NA
len: 16
CDR3nt: TGCGCCAGCAGCCTCGGGACTAGCGGGGGGAGGAATGAGCAGTTCTTC
CDR3aa: CASSLGTSGGRNEQFF

d_gene: NA
j_gene: TRBJ1-1
v_gene: TRBV7-3
abundance: NA
len: 15
CDR3nt: TGTGCCAGCAGCCCAACGGGGGGCGCGGGCACTGAAGCTTTCTTT
CDR3aa: CASSPTGGAGTEAFF

d_gene: NA
j_gene: TRBJ2-7
v_gene: TRBV12-3/TRBV12-4
abundance: NA
len: 13
CDR3nt: NA
CDR3aa: CASSFGQGARGYF

d_gene: TRBD2
j_gene: TRBJ2-3
v_gene: TRBV10-3
abundance: NA
len: 14
CDR3nt: TGTGCCATCACACAGACTAGCGGCACAGATACGCAGTATTTT
CDR3aa: CAITQTSGTDTQYF

d_gene: NA
j_gene: TRBJ1-1
v_gene: TRBV28
abundance: few
len: 15
CDR3nt: TGTGCCAGCAGGCCAGGGGTGAGAGTGAACACTGAAGCTTTCTTT
CDR3aa: CASRPGVRVNTEAFF

d_gene: NA
j_gene: TRBJ2-7
v_gene: TRBV3-1/TRBV3-2
abundance: few
len: 15
CDR3nt: TGTGCCAGCAGCCGCAGCGTTCCCACTTCCTACGAGCAGTACTTC
CDR3aa: CASSRSVPTSYEQYF

d_gene: NA
j_gene: TRBJ1-2
v_gene: TRBV6-5
abundance: NA
len: 14
CDR3nt: TGTGCCAGCAGCCCCCACGACACGAACTATGGCTACACCTTC
CDR3aa: CASSPHDTNYGYTF

d_gene: TRBD2
j_gene: TRBJ2-1
v_gene: TRBV15
abundance: once
len: 18
CDR3nt: TGTGCCACCAGCAGGAGTAGCCTCCTAGCGGGAGAGGGCAATGAGCAGTTCTTC
CDR3aa: CATSRSSLLAGEGNEQFF

d_gene: TRBD1
j_gene: TRBJ1-5
v_gene: TRBV6-6
abundance: NA
len: 15
CDR3nt: TGTGCCAGCAGCGACAGGGGAGGAAGCAATCAGCCCCAGCATTTT
CDR3aa: CASSDRGGSNQPQHF

d_gene: NA
j_gene: TRBJ1-3
v_gene: TRBV5-1
abundance: NA
len: 14
CDR3nt: TGCGCCAGCAGCTTAACGGTCTCTGGAAACACCATATATTTT
CDR3aa: CASSLTVSGNTIYF

d_gene: NA
j_gene: TRBJ2-2
v_gene: TRBV7-2
abundance: NA
len: 15
CDR3nt: TGTGCCAGCAGCTTCAGGACTCGCTACACCGGGGAGCTGTTTTTT
CDR3aa: CASSFRTRYTGELFF

d_gene: TRBD1
j_gene: TRBJ1-5
v_gene: TRBV6-5
abundance: NA
len: 14
CDR3nt: TGTGCCAGCGGGCGCAGGGGGTCGAATCAGCCCCAGCATTTT
CDR3aa: CASGRRGSNQPQHF

d_gene: TRBD1
j_gene: TRBJ1-1
v_gene: TRBV28
abundance: NA
len: 18
CDR3nt: TGTGCCAGCAGTTTAGGCGGGACAGGGGGCTGGGTGGGCACTGAAGCTTTCTTT
CDR3aa: CASSLGGTGGWVGTEAFF

d_gene: TRBD2
j_gene: TRBJ2-1
v_gene: TRBV30
abundance: once
len: 15
CDR3nt: TGTGCCTGGAGTGTGGGAGCGGGAGCCTACAATGAGCAGTTCTTC
CDR3aa: CAWSVGAGAYNEQFF

d_gene: NA
j_gene: TRBJ1-2
v_gene: TRBV20-1
abundance: NA
len: 11
CDR3nt: TGCAGTGCTAGTGGCGGGTTTGGCTACACCTTC
CDR3aa: CSASGGFGYTF

d_gene: NA
j_gene: TRBJ1-6
v_gene: TRBV4-1
abundance: NA
len: 15
CDR3nt: TGCGCCAGCAGCCAAGGGCAGGGGATCAATTCACCCCTCCACTTT
CDR3aa: CASSQGQGINSPLHF

d_gene: TRBD2
j_gene: TRBJ2-1
v_gene: TRBV5-1
abundance: NA
len: 20
CDR3nt: TGCGCCAGCAGCTTGAAGACTAGCGGGAGAGGTCTATGGTCCTACAATGAGCAGTTCTTC
CDR3aa: CASSLKTSGRGLWSYNEQFF

d_gene: TRBD2
j_gene: TRBJ2-3
v_gene: TRBV18
abundance: NA
len: 16
CDR3nt: TGTGCCAGCTCACCACCGGTAGCGGGGGACCTCAATACGCAGTATTTT
CDR3aa: CASSPPVAGDLNTQYF

d_gene: TRBD2
j_gene: TRBJ2-3
v_gene: TRBV9
abundance: NA
len: 16
CDR3nt: TGTGCCAGCAGCGTGGATAGCGGGAGGGCGACAGATACGCAGTATTTT
CDR3aa: CASSVDSGRATDTQYF

d_gene: NA
j_gene: TRBJ2-5
v_gene: TRBV2
abundance: NA
len: 15
CDR3nt: TGTGCCAGCCTGAAGGGGGGGGGAGGCCAAGAGACCCAGTACTTC
CDR3aa: CASLKGGGGQETQYF

d_gene: NA
j_gene: TRBJ1-2
v_gene: TRBV6-1
abundance: NA
len: 13
CDR3nt: TGTGCCAGCAGAAACGGGGGTAACTATGGCTACACCTTC
CDR3aa: CASRNGGNYGYTF

d_gene: TRBD2
j_gene: TRBJ2-7
v_gene: TRBV20-1
abundance: NA
len: 11
CDR3nt: TGCAGTGAGCGGGAGGGCGACGTGCAGTACTTC
CDR3aa: CSEREGDVQYF

d_gene: NA
j_gene: TRBJ2-2
v_gene: TRBV5-4
abundance: NA
len: 14
CDR3nt: TGTGCGATCAGGGACGGGGGAAACACCGGGGAGCTGTTTTTT
CDR3aa: CAIRDGGNTGELFF

d_gene: TRBD1
j_gene: TRBJ2-1
v_gene: TRBV3-1/TRBV3-2
abundance: few
len: 17
CDR3nt: TGTGCCAGCAGCCCCCGCCGGGACAGGGGCTCCTACAATGAGCAGTTCTTC
CDR3aa: CASSPRRDRGSYNEQFF

d_gene: NA
j_gene: TRBJ1-1
v_gene: TRBV7-7
abundance: NA
len: 13
CDR3nt: TGTGCTAGCAGCCTTGGACAGAACACTGAAGCTTTCTTT
CDR3aa: CASSLGQNTEAFF

d_gene: NA
j_gene: TRBJ2-2
v_gene: TRBV6-6
abundance: NA
len: 19
CDR3nt: TGTGCCAGCAGTCACCTAGGGGGATTAACACATCAAAACACCGGGGAGCTGTTTTTT
CDR3aa: CASSHLGGLTHQNTGELFF

d_gene: NA
j_gene: TRBJ2-6
v_gene: TRBV28
abundance: once
len: 13
CDR3nt: TGTGCCAGCAGTGTTGGACAGACCCACGTCCTGACTTTC
CDR3aa: CASSVGQTHVLTF

d_gene: NA
j_gene: TRBJ1-2
v_gene: TRBV18
abundance: NA
len: 15
CDR3nt: TGTGCCAGCTCACCAGGGTACGGCAGGGACTATGGCTACACCTTC
CDR3aa: CASSPGYGRDYGYTF

d_gene: NA
j_gene: TRBJ1-4
v_gene: TRBV15
abundance: once
len: 16
CDR3nt: TGTGCCACCAGCAGAGATGTGGGGGCGACTAATGAAAAACTGTTTTTT
CDR3aa: CATSRDVGATNEKLFF

d_gene: NA
j_gene: TRBJ2-7
v_gene: TRBV7-9
abundance: NA
len: 16
CDR3nt: TGTGCCAGCAGCTTAGCGGAGGGGGGGGAAACCTACGAGCAGTACTTC
CDR3aa: CASSLAEGGETYEQYF

d_gene: TRBD1
j_gene: TRBJ1-1
v_gene: TRBV6-5
abundance: NA
len: 14
CDR3nt: TGTGCCAGCAGTTATGGGACAGGGGTGACTGAAGCTTTCTTT
CDR3aa: CASSYGTGVTEAFF

d_gene: NA
j_gene: TRBJ1-1
v_gene: TRBV2
abundance: NA
len: 15
CDR3nt: TGTGCCAGCACCGCGGCGTCCAGTGGGAACACTGAAGCTTTCTTT
CDR3aa: CASTAASSGNTEAFF

d_gene: NA
j_gene: TRBJ1-1
v_gene: TRBV9
abundance: NA
len: 17
CDR3nt: TGTGCCAGCAGCGTAGCTGGGGCAGGCCTCATGAACACTGAAGCTTTCTTT
CDR3aa: CASSVAGAGLMNTEAFF

d_gene: NA
j_gene: TRBJ1-5
v_gene: TRBV19
abundance: NA
len: 13
CDR3nt: TGTGCCAGTAGTATTTTCCCAAATCAGCCCCAGCATTTT
CDR3aa: CASSIFPNQPQHF

d_gene: NA
j_gene: TRBJ1-6
v_gene: TRBV29-1
abundance: NA
len: 17
CDR3nt: TGCAGCGGTTCCCGGGACGGGAATCGCCACAGGGATTCACCCCTCCACTTT
CDR3aa: CSGSRDGNRHRDSPLHF

d_gene: TRBD1
j_gene: TRBJ2-4
v_gene: TRBV7-7
abundance: NA
len: 15
CDR3nt: TGTGCTAGCAGCCGCAGGACAGGGGGGAAAAACATTCAGTACTTC
CDR3aa: CASSRRTGGKNIQYF

d_gene: NA
j_gene: TRBJ2-7
v_gene: TRBV6-2/TRBV6-3
abundance: NA
len: 11
CDR3nt: TGTGCCAGCAGTTTCCACAGGGAGCAGTACTTC
CDR3aa: CASSFHREQYF